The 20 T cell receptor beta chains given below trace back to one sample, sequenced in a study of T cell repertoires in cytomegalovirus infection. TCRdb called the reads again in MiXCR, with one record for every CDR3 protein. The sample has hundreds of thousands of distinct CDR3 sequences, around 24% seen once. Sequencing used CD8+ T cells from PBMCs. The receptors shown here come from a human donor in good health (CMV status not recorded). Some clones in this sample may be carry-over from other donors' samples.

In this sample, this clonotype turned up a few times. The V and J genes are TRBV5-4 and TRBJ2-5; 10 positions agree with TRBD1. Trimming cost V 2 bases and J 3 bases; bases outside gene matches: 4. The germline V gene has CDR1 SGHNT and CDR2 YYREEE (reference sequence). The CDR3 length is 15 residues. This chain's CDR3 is CASSLVTGGEETQYF. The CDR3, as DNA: TGTGCCAGCAGCTTAGTGACAGGGGGCGAAGAGACCCAGTACTTC.

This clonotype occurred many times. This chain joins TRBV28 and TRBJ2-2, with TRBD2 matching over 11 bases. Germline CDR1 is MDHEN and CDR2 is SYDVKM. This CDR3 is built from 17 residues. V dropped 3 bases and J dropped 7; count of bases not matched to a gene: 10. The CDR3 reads CASSFSPSGRPGGELFF. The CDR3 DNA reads TGTGCCAGCAGTTTTTCGCCTAGCGGGAGGCCGGGCGGGGAGCTGTTTTTT.

The CDR3 DNA reads TGTGCCAGCAGTTACCCGGGACAGGGCTCCTACGAGCAGTACTTC. This translates into CASSYPGQGSYEQYF. V gene TRBV6-6 combines with J gene TRBJ2-7; TRBD1 matches at 9 bases. V gave up 2 bases and J gave up 0 bases; unmatched junction bases: 2. The CDR3 has 15 residues. Germline V gene data show CDR1 as MNHNY and CDR2 as SVGAGI (reference sequence).

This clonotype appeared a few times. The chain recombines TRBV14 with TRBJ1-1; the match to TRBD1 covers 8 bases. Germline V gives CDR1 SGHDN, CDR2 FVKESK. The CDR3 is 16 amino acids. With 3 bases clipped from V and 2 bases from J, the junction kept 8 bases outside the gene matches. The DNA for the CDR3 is TGTGCCAGCAGCCACTTACCGGGACAGGAAAACACTGAAGCTTTCTTT. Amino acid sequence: CASSHLPGQENTEAFF.

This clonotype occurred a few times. In DNA, the CDR3 is TGTGCCAGCAGCTCCCCGGGCGGTGAGCAGTTCTTC. This sequence encodes CASSSPGGEQFF. V gene TRBV27 combines with J gene TRBJ2-1; no firm D call. This CDR3 is built from 12 residues. Germline V gene data show CDR1 as MNHEY and CDR2 as SMNVEV (reference sequence). Trimming took off 6 bases at V and 9 bases at J, with 12 bases between the two ends.

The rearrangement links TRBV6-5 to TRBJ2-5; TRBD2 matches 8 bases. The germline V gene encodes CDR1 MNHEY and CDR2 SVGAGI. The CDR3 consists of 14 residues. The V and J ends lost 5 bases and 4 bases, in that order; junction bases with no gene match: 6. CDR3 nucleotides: TGTGCCAGCAGTCCTAACGGGGGGGCAGAGACCCAGTACTTC. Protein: CASSPNGGAETQYF.

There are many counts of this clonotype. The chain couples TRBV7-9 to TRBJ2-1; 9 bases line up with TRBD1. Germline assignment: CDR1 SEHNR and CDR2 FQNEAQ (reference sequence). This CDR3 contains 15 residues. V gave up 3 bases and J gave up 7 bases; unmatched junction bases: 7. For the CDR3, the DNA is TGTGCCAGCAGCTTGGGACAGGGCCATGTAAATGAGCAGTTCTTC. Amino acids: CASSLGQGHVNEQFF.

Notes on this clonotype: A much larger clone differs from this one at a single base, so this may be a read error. CDR3 sequence (DNA): TGTGCCAGCAGCTCCCCGGGACAGGACAATGAGCAGTTCTTC. It specifies CASSSPGQDNEQFF. This chain links TRBV7-3 with TRBJ2-1; 8 bases align to TRBD1. V lost 4 bases, J lost 5 bases, and 4 bases stayed unmatched. The CDR3 spans 14 residues. Germline values: CDR1 SGHTA, CDR2 FQGTGA.

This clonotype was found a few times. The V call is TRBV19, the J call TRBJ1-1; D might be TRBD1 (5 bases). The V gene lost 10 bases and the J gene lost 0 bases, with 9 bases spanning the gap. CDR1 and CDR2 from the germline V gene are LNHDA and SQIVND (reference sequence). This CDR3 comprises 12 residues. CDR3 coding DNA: TGTGCCACTCTGACAGTGAACACTGAAGCTTTCTTT. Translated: CATLTVNTEAFF. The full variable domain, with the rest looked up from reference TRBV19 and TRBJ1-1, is DGGITQSPKYLFRKEGQNVTLSCEQNLNHDAMYWYRQDPGQGLRLIYYSQIVNDFQKGDIAEGYSVSREKKESFPLTVTSAQKNPTAFYLCATLTVNTEAFFGQGTRLTVV.

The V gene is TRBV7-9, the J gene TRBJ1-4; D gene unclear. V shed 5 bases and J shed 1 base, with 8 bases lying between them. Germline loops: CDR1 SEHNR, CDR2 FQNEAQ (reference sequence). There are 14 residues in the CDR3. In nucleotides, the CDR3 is TGTGCCAGCAGCCAAGAGGGAACTAATGAAAAACTGTTTTTT. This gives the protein CASSQEGTNEKLFF.

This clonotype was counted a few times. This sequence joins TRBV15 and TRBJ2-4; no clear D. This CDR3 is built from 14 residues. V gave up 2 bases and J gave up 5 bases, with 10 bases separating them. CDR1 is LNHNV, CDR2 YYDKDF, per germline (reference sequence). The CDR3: CATSRSGLENIQYF. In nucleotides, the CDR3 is TGTGCCACCAGCAGATCAGGCCTGGAAAACATTCAGTACTTC.

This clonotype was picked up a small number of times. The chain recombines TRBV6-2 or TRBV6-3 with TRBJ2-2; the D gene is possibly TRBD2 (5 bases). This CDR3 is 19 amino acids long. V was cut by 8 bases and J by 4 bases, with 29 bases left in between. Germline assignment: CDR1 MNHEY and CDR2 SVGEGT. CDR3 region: CASCSGFTSLMVATGELFF. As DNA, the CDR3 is TGTGCCAGCTGTTCGGGGTTTACATCTCTGATGGTGGCCACCGGGGAGCTGTTTTTT.

The CDR3 sequence: CASSQEGGTLNQPQHF. Written as DNA, the CDR3 is TGCGCCAGCAGCCAAGAGGGCGGGACACTGAATCAGCCCCAGCATTTT. The chain links TRBV4-1 to TRBJ1-5; TRBD1 is a possible D gene (6 bases). This CDR3 spans 16 amino acids. The germline CDR1 and CDR2 sequences are MGHRA and YSYEKL. V lost 0 bases, J lost 4 bases, and 13 bases lay in between.

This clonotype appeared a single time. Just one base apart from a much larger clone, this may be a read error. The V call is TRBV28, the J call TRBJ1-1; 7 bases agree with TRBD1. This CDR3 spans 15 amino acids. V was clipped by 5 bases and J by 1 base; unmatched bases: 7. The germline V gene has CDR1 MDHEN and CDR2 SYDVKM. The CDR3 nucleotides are TGTGCCAGCAGTCCGTGGACAGGCTCGAACACTGAAGCTTTCTTT. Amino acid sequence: CASSPWTGSNTEAFF.

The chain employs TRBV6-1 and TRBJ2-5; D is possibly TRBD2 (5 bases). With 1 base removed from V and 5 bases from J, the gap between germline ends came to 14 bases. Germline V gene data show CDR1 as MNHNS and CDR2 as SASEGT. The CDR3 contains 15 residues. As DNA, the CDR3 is TGTGCCAGCAGTGAAGGTCCGGGGTTGGGTGAGACCCAGTACTTC. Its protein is CASSEGPGLGETQYF.

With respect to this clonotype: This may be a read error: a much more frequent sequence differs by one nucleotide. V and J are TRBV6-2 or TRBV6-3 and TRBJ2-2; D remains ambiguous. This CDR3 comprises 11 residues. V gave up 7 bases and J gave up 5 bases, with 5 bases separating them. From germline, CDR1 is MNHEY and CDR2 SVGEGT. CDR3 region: CASTWTGELFF. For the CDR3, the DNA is TGTGCCAGCACCTGGACCGGGGAGCTGTTTTTT.

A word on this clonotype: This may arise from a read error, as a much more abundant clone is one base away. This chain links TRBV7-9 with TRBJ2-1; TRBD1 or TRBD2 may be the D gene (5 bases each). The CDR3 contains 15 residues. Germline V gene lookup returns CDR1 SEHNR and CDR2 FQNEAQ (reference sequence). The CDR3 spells CANSGGQGPYNEQFF. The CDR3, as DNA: TGTGCCAACAGCGGCGGGCAGGGACCCTACAATGAGCAGTTCTTC.

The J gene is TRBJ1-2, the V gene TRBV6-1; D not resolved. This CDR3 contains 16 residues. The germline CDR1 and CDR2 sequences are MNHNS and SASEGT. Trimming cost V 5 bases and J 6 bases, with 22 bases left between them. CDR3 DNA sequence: TGTGCCAGCAGTTCAAAGTGGACTCAAAAAAGGGATGGCTACACCTTC. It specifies CASSSKWTQKRDGYTF.

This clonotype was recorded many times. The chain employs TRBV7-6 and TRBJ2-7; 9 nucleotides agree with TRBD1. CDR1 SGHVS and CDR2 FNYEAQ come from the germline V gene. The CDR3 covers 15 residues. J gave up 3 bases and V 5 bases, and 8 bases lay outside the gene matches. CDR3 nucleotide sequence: TGTGCCAGCAGCCTAGGACAGGGGTTCGGCTACGAGCAGTACGTC. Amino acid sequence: CASSLGQGFGYEQYV.

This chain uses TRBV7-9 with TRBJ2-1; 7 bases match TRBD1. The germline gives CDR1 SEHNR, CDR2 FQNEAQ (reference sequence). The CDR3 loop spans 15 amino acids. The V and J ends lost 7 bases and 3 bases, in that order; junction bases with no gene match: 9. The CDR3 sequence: CASIQTGKHYNEQFF. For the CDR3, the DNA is TGTGCCAGCATCCAGACAGGGAAGCACTACAATGAGCAGTTCTTC.